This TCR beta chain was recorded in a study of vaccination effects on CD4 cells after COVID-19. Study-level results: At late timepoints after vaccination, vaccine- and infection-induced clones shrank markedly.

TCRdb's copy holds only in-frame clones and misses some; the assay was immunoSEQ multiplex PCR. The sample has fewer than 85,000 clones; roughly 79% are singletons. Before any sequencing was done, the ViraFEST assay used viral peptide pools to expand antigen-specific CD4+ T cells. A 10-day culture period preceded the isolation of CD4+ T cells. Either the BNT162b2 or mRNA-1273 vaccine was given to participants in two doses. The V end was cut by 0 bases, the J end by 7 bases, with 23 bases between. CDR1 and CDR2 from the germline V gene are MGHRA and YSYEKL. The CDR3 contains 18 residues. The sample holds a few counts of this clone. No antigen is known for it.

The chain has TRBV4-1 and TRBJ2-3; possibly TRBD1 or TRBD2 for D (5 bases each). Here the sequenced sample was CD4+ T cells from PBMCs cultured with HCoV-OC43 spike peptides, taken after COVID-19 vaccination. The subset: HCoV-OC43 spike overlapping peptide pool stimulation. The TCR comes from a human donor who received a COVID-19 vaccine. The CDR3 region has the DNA TGCGCCAGCAGCCAAGAGGGTTTAGGGACGCCGACGGGGCATACGCAGTATTTT. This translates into CASSQEGLGTPTGHTQYF.